The clone carrying this T cell receptor (beta chain) has a handful of counts. The target antigen is unknown. This entry belongs to a study of T cells in Graves' hyperthyroidism and ophthalmopathy. Used for diagnoses were clinical symptoms, serum thyroxine and TRAb, thyroid ultrasound and orbital computed tomography. RNA transcripts served as the template for amplifying TCR beta CDR3 regions. During a first-round RT-PCR of the TCR CDR3, the HTBI primer set was used. TCRdb reprocessed the multiplex PCR reads via MiXCR and lists one record per CDR3 protein. The table shows 500,000 to 650,000 distinct CDR3 sequences, with 17% occurring only once. Study-wide results and caveats: From stable hyperthyroidism, ophthalmopathy was separated by a 13 V-J model.

This TCR derives from a woman younger than 30 with Graves' ophthalmopathy. Sequencing input: blood.

CDR3 in DNA: TGTGCCAGCAGTTTTAGGGACAGTCGGGAAGAGACCCAGTACTTC. It translates to CASSFRDSREETQYF. The V and J genes are TRBV28 and TRBJ2-5, with 7 bases identical to TRBD1. Germline trimming cut 3 bases from V and 3 bases from J; bases unmatched to any gene: 7. The CDR3 consists of 15 residues. Germline V CDR1 and CDR2: MDHEN, SYDVKM.